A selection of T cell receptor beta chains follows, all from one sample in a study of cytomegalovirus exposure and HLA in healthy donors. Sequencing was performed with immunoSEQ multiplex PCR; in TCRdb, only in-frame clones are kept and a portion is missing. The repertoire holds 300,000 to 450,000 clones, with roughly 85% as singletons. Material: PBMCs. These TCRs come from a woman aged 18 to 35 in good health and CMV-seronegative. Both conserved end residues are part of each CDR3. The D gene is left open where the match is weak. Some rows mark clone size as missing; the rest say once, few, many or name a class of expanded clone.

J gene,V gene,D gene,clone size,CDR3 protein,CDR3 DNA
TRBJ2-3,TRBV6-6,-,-,CASSYSPINTDTQYF,TGTGCCAGCAGTTACTCGCCTATCAACACAGATACGCAGTATTTT
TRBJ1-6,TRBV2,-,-,CASRRINSPLHF,TGTGCCAGCAGGAGGATCAATTCACCCCTCCACTTT
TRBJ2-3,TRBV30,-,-,CAWTPGLNPSTDTQYF,TGTGCCTGGACCCCGGGACTGAATCCTAGCACAGATACGCAGTATTTT
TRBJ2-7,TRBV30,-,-,CAWRLGQFSSTYEQYF,TGTGCCTGGAGGCTCGGACAGTTCTCCTCTACTTACGAGCAGTACTTC
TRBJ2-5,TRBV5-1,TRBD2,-,CASSASRTSGHSRETQYF,TGCGCCAGCAGCGCGAGTCGTACTAGCGGGCACTCCCGAGAGACCCAGTACTTC
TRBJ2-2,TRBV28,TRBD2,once,CASSLWTSLGELFF,TGTGCCAGCAGTTTGTGGACTAGTCTCGGGGAGCTGTTTTTT
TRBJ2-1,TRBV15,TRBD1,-,CATSRDRTGIEQFF,TGTGCCACCAGCAGAGATCGGACAGGAATTGAGCAGTTCTTC
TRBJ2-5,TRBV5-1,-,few,CASSEGGGLETQYF,TGCGCCAGCAGCGAGGGCGGAGGGTTAGAGACCCAGTACTTC
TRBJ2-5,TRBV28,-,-,CASSRDTEQQETQYF,TGTGCCAGCAGCCGGGATACAGAGCAGCAAGAGACCCAGTACTTC
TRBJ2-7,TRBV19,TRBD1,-,CASTQTGDFNEQYF,TGTGCCAGTACTCAGACAGGGGACTTCAACGAGCAGTACTTC
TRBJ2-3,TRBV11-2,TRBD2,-,CASSSRLAGGRTQYF,TGTGCCAGCAGCTCCCGACTAGCGGGGGGGCGGACGCAGTATTTT
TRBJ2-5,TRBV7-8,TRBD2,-,CASSGEGPLIQETQYF,TGTGCCAGCAGCGGGGAGGGGCCGCTAATACAAGAGACCCAGTACTTC
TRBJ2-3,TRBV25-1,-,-,CASSETSQGTQYF,TGTGCCAGCAGTGAGACTAGTCAGGGTACGCAGTATTTT
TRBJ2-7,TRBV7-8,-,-,CASSLALQGPSYEQYF,TGTGCCAGCAGCTTAGCTCTGCAGGGTCCCTCCTACGAGCAGTACTTC
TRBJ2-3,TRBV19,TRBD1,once,CASSSGQGATDTQYF,TGTGCCAGTAGTTCCGGACAGGGGGCCACAGATACGCAGTATTTT
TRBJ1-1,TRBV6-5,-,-,CASSHRILNTEAFF,TGTGCCAGCAGTCACAGGATCCTAAACACTGAAGCTTTCTTT
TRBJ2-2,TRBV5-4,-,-,CASSLQDRLPTGELFF,TGTGCCAGCAGCTTGCAGGACAGATTACCTACCGGGGAGCTGTTTTTT
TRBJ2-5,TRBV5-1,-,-,CASIEVQETQYF,TGCGCCAGCATTGAGGTGCAAGAGACCCAGTACTTC
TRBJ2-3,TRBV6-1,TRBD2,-,CASTSGTSGTDTQYF,TGTGCCAGCACCTCCGGGACTAGCGGCACAGATACGCAGTATTTT
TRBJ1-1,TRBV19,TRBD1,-,CASSMGQGRPRNTEAFF,TGTGCCAGTAGTATGGGACAGGGCAGACCTCGGAACACTGAAGCTTTCTTT
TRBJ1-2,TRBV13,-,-,CASSGTQGCTF,TGTGCCAGCAGCGGAACTCAGGGGTGCACCTTC
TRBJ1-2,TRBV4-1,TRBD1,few,CASSQPGQGSGYTF,TGCGCCAGCAGCCAACCGGGACAGGGTAGTGGCTACACCTTC
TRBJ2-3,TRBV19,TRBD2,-,CASSALTSGSSDTQYF,TGTGCCAGTAGTGCCCTCACTAGCGGGAGTTCAGATACGCAGTATTTT
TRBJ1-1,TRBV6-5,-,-,CASSYGGGPNTEAFF,TGTGCCAGCAGTTACGGGGGGGGGCCGAACACTGAAGCTTTCTTT
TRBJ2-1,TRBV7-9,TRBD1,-,CASSRPGTGDNEQFF,TGTGCCAGCAGCCGTCCCGGGACAGGGGACAATGAGCAGTTCTTC
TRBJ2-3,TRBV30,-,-,CAWSSGRTISTDTQYF,TGTGCCTGGAGTTCAGGGCGAACAATTAGCACAGATACGCAGTATTTT
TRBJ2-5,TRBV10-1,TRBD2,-,CASSESGLAEETQYF,TGCGCCAGCAGTGAGTCTGGGCTAGCGGAAGAGACCCAGTACTTC
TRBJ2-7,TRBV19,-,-,CASSMQETFYEQYF,TGTGCCAGTAGTATGCAGGAAACTTTCTACGAGCAGTACTTC
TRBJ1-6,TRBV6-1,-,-,CASSEQGDYSPLHF,TGTGCCAGCAGTGAACAAGGGGATTATTCACCCCTCCACTTT
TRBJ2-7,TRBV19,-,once,CASSIVASYEQYF,TGTGCCAGTAGTATAGTGGCCAGCTACGAGCAGTACTTC
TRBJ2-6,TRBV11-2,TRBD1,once,CATGTGASGANVLTF,TGTGCTACCGGGACAGGCGCTTCTGGGGCCAACGTCCTGACTTTC
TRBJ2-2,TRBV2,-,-,CASLIDRGGTGELFF,TGTGCCAGTTTGATAGACAGGGGAGGGACCGGGGAGCTGTTTTTT
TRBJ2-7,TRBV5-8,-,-,CASTSFYEQYF,TGTGCCAGCACCTCTTTCTACGAGCAGTACTTC
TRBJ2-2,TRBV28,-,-,CASSLFLKGGGELFF,TGTGCCAGCAGTTTATTCCTTAAGGGAGGCGGGGAGCTGTTTTTT
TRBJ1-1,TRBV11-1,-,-,CASSLHRSTEAFF,TGTGCCAGCAGTTTACATCGGAGCACTGAAGCTTTCTTT
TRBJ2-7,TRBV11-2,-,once,CASSLDSSREQYF,TGTGCCAGCAGCTTAGATTCTTCGCGGGAGCAGTACTTC
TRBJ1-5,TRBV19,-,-,CAIGTGEYSNQPQHF,TGTGCCATTGGGACGGGGGAATATAGCAATCAGCCCCAGCATTTT
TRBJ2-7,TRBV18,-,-,CASSPPVLRGRLEQYF,TGTGCCAGCTCACCACCGGTTCTTCGGGGTAGATTGGAGCAGTACTTC
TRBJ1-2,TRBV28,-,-,CASSLPTGGGYTF,TGTGCCAGCAGCTTGCCCACAGGCGGCGGCTACACCTTC
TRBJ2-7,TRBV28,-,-,CASSLSGSYYEQYF,TGTGCCAGCAGTTTATCTGGCAGTTACTACGAGCAGTACTTC
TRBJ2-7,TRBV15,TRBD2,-,CATSTLAGHYSYEQYF,TGTGCCACCAGCACCCTAGCGGGACATTATTCCTACGAGCAGTACTTC
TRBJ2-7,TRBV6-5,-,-,CASSYGGRTYEQYF,TGTGCCAGCAGTTACGGGGGCAGAACCTACGAGCAGTACTTC
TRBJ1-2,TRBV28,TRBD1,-,CASTTGNYGYTF,TGTGCCAGCACGACAGGGAACTATGGCTACACCTTC
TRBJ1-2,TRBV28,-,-,CASSLTALNYGYTF,TGTGCCAGCAGTTTGACAGCTTTAAACTATGGCTACACCTTC
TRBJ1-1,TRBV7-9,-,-,CASSLRYTEAFF,TGTGCCAGCAGCTTACGGTACACTGAAGCTTTCTTT
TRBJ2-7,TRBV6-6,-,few,CASRSRQLTSYEQYF,TGTGCCAGCAGATCACGACAGTTAACCTCCTACGAGCAGTACTTC
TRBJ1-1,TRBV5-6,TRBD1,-,CASALQGAVNTEAFF,TGTGCCAGCGCCCTTCAGGGGGCAGTGAACACTGAAGCTTTCTTT
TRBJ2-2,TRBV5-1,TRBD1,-,CASSVDPGQGTGELFF,TGCGCCAGCAGCGTTGACCCGGGACAGGGGACCGGGGAGCTGTTTTTT
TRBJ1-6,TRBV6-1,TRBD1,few,CASSVTGKGNSPLHF,TGTGCCAGCAGTGTGACAGGGAAGGGCAATTCACCCCTCCACTTT
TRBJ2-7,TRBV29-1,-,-,CSVEGGNTYEQYF,TGCAGCGTTGAAGGCGGGAACACCTACGAGCAGTACTTC
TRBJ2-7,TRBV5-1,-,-,CASSLVGALTYEQYF,TGCGCCAGCAGCTTGGTAGGGGCCCTTACCTACGAGCAGTACTTC
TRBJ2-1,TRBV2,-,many,CASTRGSHNEQFF,TGTGCCAGCACCAGGGGCTCACACAATGAGCAGTTCTTC
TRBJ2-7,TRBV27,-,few,CASSRNTRDYEQYF,TGTGCCAGCAGCCGCAATACGAGGGACTACGAGCAGTACTTC
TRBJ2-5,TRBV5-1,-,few,CASSLTGYGETQYF,TGCGCCAGCAGCTTAACAGGGTACGGAGAGACCCAGTACTTC
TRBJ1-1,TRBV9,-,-,CASSAPPMNTEAFF,TGTGCCAGCAGCGCCCCCCCAATGAACACTGAAGCTTTCTTT
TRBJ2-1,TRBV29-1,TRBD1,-,CSATKTGGVYNEQFF,TGCAGCGCAACCAAAACAGGGGGCGTTTACAATGAGCAGTTCTTC
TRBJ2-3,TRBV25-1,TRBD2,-,CASAGASGRIDTQYF,TGTGCCAGCGCGGGAGCCAGCGGGAGAATAGATACGCAGTATTTT
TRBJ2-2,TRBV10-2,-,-,CASSELLTGELFF,TGCGCCAGCAGTGAGCTTCTTACCGGGGAGCTGTTTTTT
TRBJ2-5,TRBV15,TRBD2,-,CATSRSSSGGALETQYF,TGTGCCACCAGCCGATCAAGTAGCGGGGGGGCCTTAGAGACCCAGTACTTC